This TCR beta chain was obtained from a study of response to subunit inactivated influenza vaccine. A single record per CDR3 protein comes from TCRdb applying MiXCR to the RT-PCR reads. This table has 700,000 to 900,000 distinct CDR3 sequences, 20% to 25% appearing once. This clonotype appeared a few times. V lost 3 bases and J lost 1; bases outside the gene matches: 9. Germline lookup yields CDR1 SGHRS and CDR2 YFSETQ. The CDR3 loop spans 17 amino acids. This TCR was sampled from a man aged 50-59 years who received an inactivated influenza vaccine. This chain connects TRBV5-1 to TRBJ2-2, with 7 bases that match TRBD1. The specimen was PBMCs from blood, collected approximately 5 days after vaccination. This CDR3 reads CASSSLRDSKNTGELFF. The CDR3 bases are TGCGCCAGCAGCTCCCTCCGGGACAGCAAGAACACCGGGGAGCTGTTTTTT. The complete variable domain, with remaining parts taken from reference TRBV5-1 and TRBJ2-2, reads KAGVTQTPRYLIKTRGQQVTLSCSPISGHRSVSWYQQTPGQGLQFLFEYFSETQRNKGNFPGRFSGRQFSNSRSEMNVSTLELGDSALYLCASSSLRDSKNTGELFFGEGSRLTVL.